The 2 T cell receptor beta chains given below trace back to one sample, sequenced in a study of PD-L1 blockade in urothelial cancer. Time point: pretreatment peripheral blood. Some clones are missing from TCRdb's copy, which holds only in-frame ones; the method was immunoSEQ multiplex PCR. The profile covers about 50,000 clones, with 75% appearing a single time and roughly 4% taken by the ten largest. The source was PBMCs, collected around atezolizumab (anti-PD-L1) treatment. The receptors were gathered from a man in his 70s with urothelial cancer.

This clone was seen a few times. This chain joins TRBV25-1 and TRBJ1-3, with 8 bases lining up with TRBD1. Germline V lookup: CDR1 MGHDK, CDR2 SYGVNS. The trim removed 2 bases at V and 2 bases at J, leaving 2 bases unmatched. This CDR3 comprises 15 residues. The CDR3 is CASSEVTGAGNTIYF. The CDR3 coding sequence is TGTGCCAGCAGTGAAGTGACAGGGGCTGGAAACACCATATATTTT. Filled out from reference TRBV25-1 and TRBJ1-3, the complete variable domain reads EADIYQTPRYLVIGTGKKITLECSQTMGHDKMYWYQQDPGMELHLIHYSYGVNSTEKGDLSSESTVSRIRTEHFPLTLESARPSHTSQYLCASSEVTGAGNTIYFGEGSWLTVV.

The V gene is TRBV19, the J gene TRBJ2-5, with 13 bases fitting TRBD2. Trimming cost V 3 bases and J 5 bases; bases outside gene matches: 9. This CDR3 has 17 amino acids. Germline V gives CDR1 LNHDA, CDR2 SQIVND (reference sequence). CDR3 DNA sequence: TGTGCCAGTAGTATCGGGGGACTAGCGGGATTCGGTGAGACCCAGTACTTC. It is translated as CASSIGGLAGFGETQYF.